These T cell receptor beta chains were read from a single sample in a study of T-cell memory formation after mild COVID-19. TCRdb redid the calling of the 5' RACE reads with MiXCR, one entry per CDR3 protein. The sample carries roughly 58,000 distinct CDR3 sequences, around a tenth recorded once. The specimen was PBMCs or a T cell subset sorted from them (not recorded which). The source is a man between 18 and 29 years old who had mild COVID-19 (a few samples of this study predate the infection). Cell type and time point are not known. Each CDR3 is given with its conserved first and last residue. D genes are given only for firm matches. Some rows mark clone size as missing; the rest say once, few, many or name a class of expanded clone.

D: TRBD1
V: TRBV12-3/TRBV12-4
J: TRBJ1-2
size: few
CDR3: CASSPGQGNGYTF
DNA: TGTGCCAGCAGCCCGGGACAGGGGAATGGCTACACCTTC

D: NA
V: TRBV7-9
J: TRBJ1-4
size: NA
CDR3: CASSSQGTYRKLFF
DNA: TGTGCCAGCAGCTCCCAGGGGACCTATCGAAAACTGTTTTTT

D: NA
V: TRBV4-3
J: TRBJ2-1
size: medium-sized
CDR3: CASSQEQSSYNEQFF
DNA: TGCGCCAGCAGCCAAGAACAGAGCTCCTACAATGAGCAGTTCTTC

D: NA
V: TRBV29-1
J: TRBJ1-5
size: NA
CDR3: CSVALDSNRNQPQHF
DNA: TGCAGCGTTGCTTTAGATTCTAATCGCAATCAGCCCCAGCATTTT

D: NA
V: TRBV28
J: TRBJ2-2
size: many
CDR3: CASSPLSGRMGTGELFF
DNA: TGTGCCAGCAGTCCCCTGAGTGGCAGGATGGGCACCGGGGAGCTGTTTTTT

D: NA
V: TRBV7-2
J: TRBJ2-1
size: many
CDR3: CASSLGGREEFF
DNA: TGTGCCAGCAGCTTAGGGGGGAGAGAAGAGTTCTTC

D: NA
V: TRBV20-1
J: TRBJ1-1
size: few
CDR3: CSACRGKTEAFF
DNA: TGCAGTGCGTGCAGGGGCAAGACTGAAGCTTTCTTT

D: NA
V: TRBV12-3/TRBV12-4
J: TRBJ2-1
size: few
CDR3: CASSSRGTAYNEQFF
DNA: TGTGCCAGCAGTTCGCGCGGGACAGCCTACAATGAGCAGTTCTTC

D: NA
V: TRBV20-1
J: TRBJ2-3
size: many
CDR3: CSAGLSPADTQYF
DNA: TGCAGTGCGGGTCTCTCCCCCGCGGATACGCAGTATTTT

D: NA
V: TRBV12-5
J: TRBJ1-5
size: few
CDR3: CASGREQPNQPQHF
DNA: TGTGCTAGTGGCAGGGAACAGCCCAATCAGCCCCAGCATTTT

D: NA
V: TRBV5-1
J: TRBJ1-2
size: NA
CDR3: CASSQGASGGYTF
DNA: TGCGCCAGCAGCCAGGGCGCATCGGGGGGCTACACCTTC

D: TRBD2
V: TRBV5-1
J: TRBJ2-1
size: NA
CDR3: CASADASGHNEQFF
DNA: TGCGCCAGCGCCGATGCTAGCGGCCACAATGAGCAGTTCTTC

D: NA
V: TRBV7-2
J: TRBJ1-1
size: few
CDR3: CASSLAHTATEAFF
DNA: TGTGCCAGCAGCTTAGCCCACACAGCCACTGAAGCTTTCTTT

D: TRBD2
V: TRBV9
J: TRBJ2-1
size: few
CDR3: CASSVRGLADNEQFF
DNA: TGTGCCAGCAGCGTACGGGGTCTAGCGGACAATGAGCAGTTCTTC

D: NA
V: TRBV5-1
J: TRBJ2-3
size: NA
CDR3: CASSLTSSDTQYF
DNA: TGCGCCAGCAGCTTGACTAGCTCCGATACGCAGTATTTT

D: NA
V: TRBV5-1
J: TRBJ2-3
size: many
CDR3: CASSFSNPADTQYF
DNA: TGCGCCAGCAGCTTTAGCAATCCGGCAGATACGCAGTATTTT

D: TRBD2
V: TRBV4-1
J: TRBJ2-5
size: NA
CDR3: CASSQDPLAGGLETQYF
DNA: TGCGCCAGCAGCCAAGATCCCCTAGCGGGGGGGCTGGAGACCCAGTACTTC

D: NA
V: TRBV7-9
J: TRBJ1-1
size: many
CDR3: CASSLWGRITMNTEAFF
DNA: TGTGCCAGCAGCTTATGGGGGCGGATAACCATGAACACTGAAGCTTTCTTT

D: NA
V: TRBV5-1
J: TRBJ2-5
size: many
CDR3: CASSLVPGTGETQYF
DNA: TGCGCCAGCAGCTTGGTGCCGGGTACGGGCGAGACCCAGTACTTC

D: NA
V: TRBV7-3
J: TRBJ1-1
size: NA
CDR3: CASSNQGNTEAFF
DNA: TGTGCCAGCAGCAATCAGGGTAACACTGAAGCTTTCTTT

D: TRBD2
V: TRBV6-5
J: TRBJ2-2
size: NA
CDR3: CASSYSGLAGNTGELFF
DNA: TGTGCCAGCAGTTACTCGGGACTAGCGGGGAATACCGGGGAGCTGTTTTTT

D: NA
V: TRBV28
J: TRBJ2-1
size: NA
CDR3: CASSLPTSTAKEQFF
DNA: TGTGCCAGCAGCCTCCCCACTAGTACCGCAAAGGAGCAGTTCTTC

D: NA
V: TRBV5-6
J: TRBJ1-2
size: many
CDR3: CASINQKRGRGFYGYTF
DNA: TGTGCCAGCATCAACCAAAAGAGAGGGCGTGGGTTCTATGGCTACACCTTC

D: NA
V: TRBV5-1
J: TRBJ2-7
size: NA
CDR3: CASSLAEQGSYEQYF
DNA: TGCGCCAGCAGCTTGGCCGAACAGGGTTCCTACGAGCAGTACTTC

D: TRBD1
V: TRBV5-1
J: TRBJ2-2
size: NA
CDR3: CASSLSGQGNTGELFF
DNA: TGCGCCAGCAGCTTGTCGGGACAGGGTAATACCGGGGAGCTGTTTTTT

D: NA
V: TRBV5-1
J: TRBJ2-1
size: NA
CDR3: CASSRGDRSSYNEQFF
DNA: TGCGCCAGCAGCCGCGGTGACAGGAGCTCCTACAATGAGCAGTTCTTC

D: TRBD1
V: TRBV6-5
J: TRBJ1-4
size: NA
CDR3: CASSRSGTGGRKLFF
DNA: TGTGCCAGCAGTCGCTCCGGGACAGGGGGTCGGAAACTGTTTTTT

D: NA
V: TRBV6-2/TRBV6-3
J: TRBJ1-1
size: NA
CDR3: CASAFFGYKNTEAFF
DNA: TGTGCCAGCGCCTTTTTTGGTTACAAGAACACTGAAGCTTTCTTT

D: NA
V: TRBV6-6
J: TRBJ2-1
size: NA
CDR3: CASIEPGGPHNEQFF
DNA: TGTGCCAGCATCGAGCCCGGGGGGCCCCACAATGAGCAGTTCTTC

D: NA
V: TRBV28
J: TRBJ1-1
size: NA
CDR3: CASSFRGNTEAFF
DNA: TGTGCCAGCAGTTTTCGGGGGAACACTGAAGCTTTCTTT

D: NA
V: TRBV16
J: TRBJ2-1
size: NA
CDR3: CASSPGLNNEQFF
DNA: TGTGCCAGCAGCCCAGGACTAAACAATGAGCAGTTCTTC

D: TRBD1
V: TRBV7-2
J: TRBJ2-1
size: many
CDR3: CASSRGQVGEQFF
DNA: TGTGCCAGCAGCCGAGGACAGGTTGGTGAGCAGTTCTTC

D: TRBD2
V: TRBV5-5
J: TRBJ2-7
size: many
CDR3: CASERTSAEKYEQYF
DNA: TGTGCCAGCGAAAGGACTAGCGCCGAAAAATACGAGCAGTACTTC

D: NA
V: TRBV18
J: TRBJ2-3
size: NA
CDR3: CASSPPVVRTDTQYF
DNA: TGTGCCAGCTCACCCCCTGTGGTGCGCACAGATACGCAGTATTTT

D: TRBD1
V: TRBV7-2
J: TRBJ2-1
size: NA
CDR3: CASSPDRGDEQFF
DNA: TGTGCCAGCAGCCCAGACAGGGGCGATGAGCAGTTCTTC

D: TRBD1
V: TRBV12-3/TRBV12-4
J: TRBJ1-5
size: NA
CDR3: CASSLAAGQGGRYQPQHF
DNA: TGTGCCAGCAGTTTAGCGGCGGGACAGGGGGGCCGGTATCAGCCCCAGCATTTT

D: NA
V: TRBV29-1
J: TRBJ1-1
size: few
CDR3: CSGMTGNTEAFF
DNA: TGCAGCGGCATGACGGGAAACACTGAAGCTTTCTTT

D: TRBD1
V: TRBV28
J: TRBJ2-1
size: NA
CDR3: CASSVPDRGNEQFF
DNA: TGTGCCAGCAGTGTCCCGGACAGGGGCAATGAGCAGTTCTTC

D: NA
V: TRBV10-3
J: TRBJ1-1
size: few
CDR3: CAISEVRSRVMNTEAFF
DNA: TGTGCCATCAGTGAGGTACGGAGCAGGGTCATGAACACTGAAGCTTTCTTT

D: TRBD2
V: TRBV12-3/TRBV12-4
J: TRBJ2-7
size: few
CDR3: CASSGGGFPYEQYF
DNA: TGTGCCAGCAGCGGGGGGGGTTTCCCCTACGAGCAGTACTTC

D: NA
V: TRBV19
J: TRBJ2-3
size: few
CDR3: CASTTGGGGTDTQYF
DNA: TGTGCCAGTACGACAGGCGGCGGGGGAACAGATACGCAGTATTTT

D: NA
V: TRBV18
J: TRBJ1-1
size: few
CDR3: CASSPFRGAGNTEAFF
DNA: TGTGCCAGCTCACCTTTCAGGGGCGCGGGAAACACTGAAGCTTTCTTT

D: NA
V: TRBV9
J: TRBJ2-3
size: NA
CDR3: CASSETPGMTSTDTQYF
DNA: TGTGCCAGCAGTGAAACCCCGGGGATGACTAGCACAGATACGCAGTATTTT